The 23 T cell receptor beta chains below were found in one sample sequenced in a study of cytomegalovirus exposure and HLA in healthy donors. The PCR ran on 60 Vbeta and 13 Jbeta primers. Repertoires were generated with immunoSEQ multiplex PCR, while TCRdb's copy carries only in-frame clones and drops some. This table has 150,000 to 200,000 clones, around 84% appearing once. Sequencing was done on a sample of PBMCs. These receptors were collected from a woman in her 40s in good health and CMV-seronegative.

This sequence joins TRBV27 and TRBJ2-3; D is possibly TRBD2 (5 bases). Per the germline V gene, CDR1 is MNHEY and CDR2 is SMNVEV (reference sequence). The CDR3 is 13 residues long. Between the trimmed V and J ends, which lost 5 bases and 2 bases, there was a span of 8 bases. The CDR3 DNA is TGTGCCAGCAGTACTAGGCCCACAGATACGCAGTATTTT. It encodes CASSTRPTDTQYF.

V and J are TRBV28 and TRBJ1-1; the match to TRBD1 covers 9 bases. V was clipped by 4 bases and J by 1 base; unmatched bases: 1. CDR1 and CDR2 (germline): MDHEN, SYDVKM. The CDR3 runs 14 residues. The DNA of the CDR3 is TGTGCCAGCAGTTGGGACAGGGAGAACACTGAAGCTTTCTTT. Protein: CASSWDRENTEAFF.

The rearrangement uses TRBV5-1 and TRBJ1-2; TRBD1 matches 8 bases. Trimming at V came to 2 bases and at J to 6 bases, leaving 3 bases not matched to a gene. From germline, CDR1 is SGHRS and CDR2 YFSETQ. The CDR3 sequence is 13 residues long. CDR3 nucleotide sequence: TGCGCCAGCAGCTTTGACAGGGGCGATGGCTACACCTTC. It specifies CASSFDRGDGYTF.

This clone was seen more than once but under ten times. The rearrangement uses TRBV6-5 and TRBJ1-2; tentatively, D is TRBD1 (6 bases). Per germline, CDR1 MNHEY and CDR2 SVGAGI. Trimming removed 10 bases from V and 4 bases from J, with 16 bases in between. The CDR3 runs 13 residues. The CDR3 DNA sequence: TGTGCCACCCTAGACAGGTCGGCCTATGGCTACACCTTC. Protein sequence: CATLDRSAYGYTF.

The rearrangement links TRBV5-4 to TRBJ1-2, with D tentatively TRBD1 (6 bases). Trimming shortened V by 4 bases and J by 4 bases, and 11 bases separated the two germline ends. The CDR3 length is 13 residues. Germline V gene data show CDR1 as SGHNT and CDR2 as YYREEE (reference sequence). The CDR3 DNA reads as TGTGCCAGCAGCCCGTCGGACAGCTATGGCTACACCTTC. This sequence encodes CASSPSDSYGYTF.

The genes are TRBV2 and TRBJ2-1; D might be TRBD1 (6 bases). The CDR3 contains 15 residues. V dropped 5 bases and J dropped 4 bases, with 15 bases sitting between them. From germline, CDR1 is SNHLY and CDR2 FYNNEI. The CDR3 here is CASSHRDKPYNEQFF. CDR3 sequence (DNA): TGTGCCAGCAGTCACCGGGACAAACCATACAATGAGCAGTTCTTC.

This chain connects TRBV6-1 to TRBJ2-5, with 12 bases lining up with TRBD2. Germline assignment: CDR1 MNHNS and CDR2 SASEGT. The CDR3 has 15 residues. With 4 bases clipped from V and 6 bases from J, the junction kept 6 bases outside the gene matches. CDR3 region: CASSATSGGPKTQYF. CDR3 coding DNA: TGTGCCAGCAGTGCGACTAGCGGGGGACCCAAGACCCAGTACTTC.

V and J are TRBV6-5 and TRBJ1-5; 9 nucleotides line up with TRBD1. Per germline, CDR1 MNHEY and CDR2 SVGAGI. V lost 7 bases, J lost 0 bases, and 4 bases stayed unmatched. This CDR3 has 15 amino acids. CDR3 amino acids: CASIQGALSNQPQHF. Here the CDR3 DNA reads TGTGCCAGCATACAGGGGGCGCTTAGCAATCAGCCCCAGCATTTT.

This chain connects TRBV10-2 to TRBJ2-1; 12 bases align to TRBD2. The CDR3 has 18 residues. V lost 4 bases, J lost 2 bases, and 9 bases stayed unmatched. Germline CDR1 WSHSY, CDR2 SAAADI. The CDR3 loop is CASSGASGGALPYNEQFF. The DNA for the CDR3 is TGCGCCAGCAGTGGGGCTAGCGGGGGGGCTCTGCCCTACAATGAGCAGTTCTTC.

The chain joins TRBV5-4 to TRBJ2-3; 8 bases are shared with TRBD2. CDR1 and CDR2 (germline): SGHNT, YYREEE (reference sequence). The trim removed 6 bases at V and 3 bases at J, leaving 9 bases unmatched. CDR3 length equals 15 residues. The CDR3 region is CASTSDSGATDTQYF. DNA of the CDR3: TGTGCCAGCACCTCGGATAGCGGGGCTACAGATACGCAGTATTTT.

The table lists this clone with a few counts. The chain recombines TRBV7-9 with TRBJ1-1; D gene uncertain. Trimming removed 0 bases at V and 1 base at J, with 6 bases between. Germline CDR1 and CDR2: SEHNR and FQNEAQ (reference sequence). CDR3 length: 14 residues. DNA for the CDR3: TGTGCCAGCAGCTTAGCTTTGCGGAACACTGAAGCTTTCTTT. Translating it yields CASSLALRNTEAFF.

The chain uses TRBV19 and TRBJ1-1; D call uncertain. The V gene lost 6 bases and the J gene lost 9 bases, with 17 bases spanning the gap. The germline gives CDR1 LNHDA, CDR2 SQIVND (reference sequence). This CDR3 is built from 13 residues. The CDR3 reads CASRPDTRVKAFF. Here the CDR3 DNA reads TGTGCCAGTAGGCCAGATACTAGGGTGAAAGCTTTCTTT.

The J gene is TRBJ2-3, the V gene TRBV7-9; the match to TRBD1 covers 11 bases. The germline gives CDR1 SEHNR, CDR2 FQNEAQ (reference sequence). V lost 5 bases, J lost 6 bases, and 4 bases stayed unmatched. The CDR3 runs to 14 residues. CDR3 in amino acids: CASSPGTGGDTQYF. In DNA, the CDR3 is TGTGCCAGCAGCCCAGGGACAGGGGGGGATACGCAGTATTTT.

This chain connects TRBV27 to TRBJ2-7, with a tentative D call TRBD2 (6 bases). The germline V and J ends were trimmed by 11 bases and 3 bases, with 17 bases remaining between them. The CDR3 covers 13 residues. Looked up from germline, CDR1 is MNHEY and CDR2 is SMNVEV (reference sequence). The CDR3 sequence is CAAGTGFLYEQYF. In DNA form, the CDR3 reads TGTGCCGCGGGGACCGGCTTTCTCTACGAGCAGTACTTC.

The chain combines TRBV7-6 with TRBJ1-3; maybe TRBD1 (5 bases). CDR3 size: 17 residues. V gave up 0 bases and J gave up 0 bases, with 12 bases separating them. Looked up from germline, CDR1 is SGHVS and CDR2 is FNYEAQ. The CDR3 nucleotides are TGTGCCAGCAGCTTAGCCGAAGTTGGGGCCTCTGGAAACACCATATATTTT. This translates into CASSLAEVGASGNTIYF. Looking up the rest from reference TRBV7-6 and TRBJ1-3 gives the full variable domain: GAGVSQSPRYKVTKRGQDVALRCDPISGHVSLYWYRQALGQGPEFLTYFNYEAQQDKSGLPNDRFSAERPEGSISTLTIQRTEQRDSAMYRCASSLAEVGASGNTIYFGEGSWLTVV.

This chain uses TRBV5-5 with TRBJ2-5; D is perhaps TRBD2 (5 bases). The germline CDR1 and CDR2 sequences are SGHKS and YYEKEE (reference sequence). The CDR3 totals 13 residues. Trimming removed 6 bases from V and 5 bases from J, with 14 bases in between. The CDR3 bases are TGTGCCAGCACCCAGTCGGGGTTTGAGACCCAGTACTTC. The encoded protein is CASTQSGFETQYF. The complete variable domain, with remaining parts taken from reference TRBV5-5 and TRBJ2-5, reads DAGVTQSPTHLIKTRGQQVTLRCSPISGHKSVSWYQQVLGQGPQFIFQYYEKEERGRGNFPDRFSARQFPNYSSELNVNALLLGDSALYLCASTQSGFETQYFGPGTRLLVL.

The chain combines TRBV28 with TRBJ2-3, with a possible D match to TRBD2 (6 bases). The CDR3 has 15 amino acids. The germline V gene encodes CDR1 MDHEN and CDR2 SYDVKM. V dropped 6 bases and J dropped 0 bases, with 13 bases sitting between them. As DNA, the CDR3 is TGTGCCAGCAGCCCTTCCGGGACTAGCACAGATACGCAGTATTTT. Encoded protein: CASSPSGTSTDTQYF.

The CDR3 nucleotides read TGTGCCACCAGCAGAGATGTGTCCGGGACAGGGGTGGGTGGCTACACCTTC. Its translation: CATSRDVSGTGVGGYTF. This chain uses TRBV15 with TRBJ1-2, with 10 bases matching TRBD1. Per germline, CDR1 LNHNV and CDR2 YYDKDF (reference sequence). CDR3 length equals 17 residues. V shed 0 bases and J 7 bases; nucleotides not matched to a gene: 11.

CDR3 residues: CAILNRVIHKSNQPQHF. The DNA of the CDR3 is TGTGCCATCCTAAACAGGGTCATCCATAAGTCAAATCAGCCCCAGCATTTT. The chain recombines TRBV2 with TRBJ1-5; a weak D match, TRBD1 (6 bases). Germline loops: CDR1 SNHLY, CDR2 FYNNEI. There are 17 residues in the CDR3. The V end lost 10 bases, the J end lost 4 bases, and 26 bases lay between the germline ends.

This rearrangement joins TRBV29-1 to TRBJ1-2, with D unclear. Germline CDR1 is SQVTM and CDR2 is ANQGSEA. This CDR3 is built from 12 residues. Between the trimmed V and J ends, which lost 7 bases and 2 bases, there was a span of 11 bases. DNA of the CDR3: TGCAGCGCCCAACGGAGGAACTATGGCTACACCTTC. It yields the protein CSAQRRNYGYTF.

This clone turned up a few times. The chain uses TRBV6-5 and TRBJ2-5; 9 positions agree with TRBD2. This CDR3 is built from 15 residues. Trimming cost V 5 bases and J 7 bases; bases outside gene matches: 11. Germline CDR1 is MNHEY and CDR2 is SVGAGI. This CDR3 is CASSPRTSAAGTQYF. For the CDR3, the DNA is TGTGCCAGCAGTCCCAGGACTAGCGCGGCGGGGACCCAGTACTTC.

The chain recombines TRBV28 with TRBJ2-7, with a tentative D call TRBD2 (5 bases). V dropped 6 bases and J dropped 5 bases, with 20 bases sitting between them. The CDR3 is 15 residues long. CDR1 MDHEN and CDR2 SYDVKM come from the germline V gene. In nucleotides, the CDR3 is TGTGCCAGCAGGACTATAGCCAGTAGACTGGACGAGCAGTACTTC. Translation: CASRTIASRLDEQYF.

The chain uses TRBV11-2 and TRBJ1-1, with a tentative D call TRBD1 (6 bases). With 1 base removed from V and 4 bases from J, the gap between germline ends came to 10 bases. CDR1 is SGHAT, CDR2 FQNNGV, per germline. This CDR3 is built from 14 residues. CDR3 in amino acids: CASSLVQGGTEAFF. In DNA, the CDR3 is TGTGCCAGCAGCTTAGTACAGGGTGGCACTGAAGCTTTCTTT.